This T cell receptor beta chain was obtained from a study of cytomegalovirus exposure and HLA in healthy donors. V gave up 6 bases and J gave up 0 bases, with 8 bases separating them. Germline assignment: CDR1 SGHVS and CDR2 FNYEAQ. This CDR3 has 13 residues. 13 Jbeta primers and 60 Vbeta primers were used for the PCR. Generated by immunoSEQ multiplex PCR, the TCRdb table keeps only in-frame clones and is missing some. The sample table includes some 130,000 clones. V gene TRBV7-6 combines with J gene TRBJ1-1, with a possible D match to TRBD1 (5 bases). Input material: PBMCs. The source is a man younger than 35 in good health and CMV-seronegative. The CDR3 DNA is TGTGCCAGCAGGGGACTAATGAACACTGAAGCTTTCTTT. Its protein is CASRGLMNTEAFF.